This T cell receptor beta chain was found in a study of blood T cell repertoires in COVID-19. Study at large: Sites in the United States, Italy and Spain provided acute and convalescent COVID-19 samples. The analysed material was cDNA or gDNA that came from T cells, B-cell-depleted T cells, or PBMCs.

Germline trimming cut 5 bases from V and 2 bases from J; bases unmatched to any gene: 10. The germline V gene encodes CDR1 SGHKS and CDR2 YYEKEE (reference sequence). The length of the CDR3 is 15 residues. Per the study methods: By means of reference gene primer amplification, nucleated cell counts were estimated. The table came from immunoSEQ multiplex PCR; TCRdb's copy has only in-frame clones and leaves some out. V, J and clone size reflect that table, while D and trimming were determined from the DNA. Of some 220,000 clones listed, around 82% are singletons. This chain connects TRBV5-5 to TRBJ2-7; 7 bases fit TRBD1. Sequencing input: peripheral blood. The source is a human donor in a cohort sampled during active COVID-19. In DNA form, the CDR3 reads TGTGCCAGCAGATCCCCCCCGGGACAGCCCTACGAGCAGTACTTC. Amino acid sequence: CASRSPPGQPYEQYF.